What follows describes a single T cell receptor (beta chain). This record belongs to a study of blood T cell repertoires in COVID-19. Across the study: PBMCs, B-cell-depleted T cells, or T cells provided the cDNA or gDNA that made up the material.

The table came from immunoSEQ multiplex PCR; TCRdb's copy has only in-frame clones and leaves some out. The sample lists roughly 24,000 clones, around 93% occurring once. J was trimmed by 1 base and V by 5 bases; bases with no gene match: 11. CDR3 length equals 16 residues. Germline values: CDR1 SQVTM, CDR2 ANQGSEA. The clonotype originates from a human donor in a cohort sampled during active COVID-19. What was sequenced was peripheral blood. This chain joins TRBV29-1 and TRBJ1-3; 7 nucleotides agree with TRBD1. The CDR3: CSVRMAGGLSGNTIYF. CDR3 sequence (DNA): TGCAGCGTTCGTATGGCAGGGGGGTTGTCTGGAAACACCATATATTTT.